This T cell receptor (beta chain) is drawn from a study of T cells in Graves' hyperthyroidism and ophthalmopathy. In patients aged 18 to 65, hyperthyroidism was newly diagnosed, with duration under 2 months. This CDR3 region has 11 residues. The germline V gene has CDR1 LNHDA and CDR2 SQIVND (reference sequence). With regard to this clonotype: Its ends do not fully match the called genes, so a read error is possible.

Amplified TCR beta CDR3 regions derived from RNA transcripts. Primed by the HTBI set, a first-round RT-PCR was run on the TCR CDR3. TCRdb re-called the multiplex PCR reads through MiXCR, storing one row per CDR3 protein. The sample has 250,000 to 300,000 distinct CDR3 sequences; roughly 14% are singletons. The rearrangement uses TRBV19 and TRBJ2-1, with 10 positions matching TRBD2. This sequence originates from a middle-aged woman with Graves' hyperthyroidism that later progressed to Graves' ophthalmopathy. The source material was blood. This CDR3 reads CSSGSYNEQFF. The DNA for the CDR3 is TGCTCTAGCGGGAGCTACAATGAGCAGTTCTTC.